The next 30 T cell receptor beta chains were all read from a single sample in a study of blood T cell repertoires in COVID-19. Data came from immunoSEQ multiplex PCR; TCRdb stores just in-frame clones and leaves some out. The data show some 87,000 clones, over 60% seen once. Sequenced material: peripheral blood. The receptor set was obtained from a middle-aged man who had recovered from COVID-19.

The chain links TRBV18 to TRBJ1-1, with D perhaps matching TRBD1 (6 bases). The germline CDR1 and CDR2 sequences are KGHSH and LQKENI. V was cut by 5 bases and J by 4 bases, with 20 bases left in between. The CDR3 consists of 16 residues. CDR3 sequence (DNA): TGTGCCAGCTCATCCCAAAGAGGGGGAAGTGGCACTGAAGCTTTCTTT. It encodes CASSSQRGGSGTEAFF.

V gene TRBV27 combines with J gene TRBJ2-5; a weak D match, TRBD2 (6 bases). The ends were cut back, 5 bases at V and 2 bases at J, with 24 bases in the middle. The germline CDR1 and CDR2 sequences are MNHEY and SMNVEV (reference sequence). The CDR3 is 18 amino acids. This chain's CDR3 is CASSPTGLRGSGQETQYF. The CDR3 DNA reads as TGTGCCAGCAGTCCAACAGGATTGAGGGGTAGCGGTCAAGAGACCCAGTACTTC.

This clone has more than one count but fewer than ten. The genes are TRBV19 and TRBJ2-7, with TRBD1 as a possible D gene (6 bases). The V end lost 3 bases, the J end lost 2 bases, and 14 bases lay between the germline ends. Germline assignment: CDR1 LNHDA and CDR2 SQIVND (reference sequence). The CDR3 totals 15 residues. CDR3 sequence reads: CASSIQRDKAYEQYF. In DNA form, the CDR3 reads TGTGCCAGTAGTATCCAACGGGACAAAGCCTACGAGCAGTACTTC.

The chain combines TRBV4-2 with TRBJ2-1, with TRBD1 matching 8 bases. The CDR3 consists of 17 residues. Losses at the gene ends were 0 bases for V and 5 bases for J; bases not matched to a gene: 9. The germline V gene has CDR1 LGHNA and CDR2 YNFKEQ. CDR3: CASSQDLLGDRNNEQFF. The CDR3 DNA sequence: TGTGCCAGCAGCCAAGACCTCTTAGGGGACAGGAACAATGAGCAGTTCTTC.

Only one count was recorded for this clone. The chain joins TRBV10-3 to TRBJ2-2; 9 bases map to TRBD2. The CDR3 has 14 residues. Trimming took 11 bases from V and 5 from J; bases not matched to a gene: 9. Germline V gives CDR1 ENHRY, CDR2 SYGVKD. CDR3 sequence reads: CASRGLAATGELFF. The DNA of the CDR3 is TGTGCCTCCCGGGGACTAGCAGCTACCGGGGAGCTGTTTTTT.

This clone was counted only a few times. V and J are TRBV20-1 and TRBJ2-7; 8 nucleotides align to TRBD2. Germline V gene data show CDR1 as DFQATT and CDR2 as SNEGSKA (reference sequence). V lost 3 bases to trimming and J lost 4 bases; unmatched junction nucleotides: 8. The CDR3 extends over 14 amino acids. CDR3 protein: CSASEPGGRYEQYF. The CDR3 bases are TGCAGTGCTAGTGAACCGGGGGGGAGGTACGAGCAGTACTTC.

This clone was seen at least ten times. V is TRBV7-9 and J is TRBJ2-3; weak D call: TRBD1 (5 bases). Trimming removed 0 bases from V and 3 bases from J, with 7 bases in between. The length of the CDR3 is 14 residues. Germline loops: CDR1 SEHNR, CDR2 FQNEAQ (reference sequence). The CDR3 sequence is CASSLATVTDTQYF. The CDR3 DNA follows: TGTGCCAGCAGCTTAGCGACAGTGACAGATACGCAGTATTTT.

For this clone: The germline gene is not matched at one end of the junction; a read error may be the cause. The chain couples TRBV3-1 (or the pseudogene TRBV3-2) to TRBJ2-3; 7 bases fit TRBD2. The CDR3 covers 14 residues. Germline lookup yields CDR1 LGHDT and CDR2 YNNKEL (reference sequence). CDR3 in DNA: TGTGCCAGCGGCCAGGGAGGGACCACCGATACGCAGTATTTT. Translated: CASGQGGTTDTQYF.

The chain uses TRBV5-6 and TRBJ1-4; 8 nucleotides align to TRBD1. The V gene's germline CDR1 is SGHDT and CDR2 YYEEEE. The CDR3 has 16 amino acids. The junction had 11 bases not matched to a gene; V was cut back by 5 bases and J by 5 bases. The CDR3: CASRLHERQGNEKLFF. Here the CDR3 DNA reads TGTGCCAGCAGATTACACGAGAGACAGGGGAATGAAAAACTGTTTTTT. Variable domain in full (rest from reference TRBV5-6 and TRBJ1-4): DAGVTQSPTHLIKTRGQQVTLRCSPKSGHDTVSWYQQALGQGPQFIFQYYEEEERQRGNFPDRFSGHQFPNYSSELNVNALLLGDSALYLCASRLHERQGNEKLFFGSGTQLSVL.

V and J are TRBV13 and TRBJ2-1; 7 nucleotides agree with TRBD2. CDR3 length: 14 amino acids. The germline V gene has CDR1 PRHDT and CDR2 FYEKMQ (reference sequence). After removal of 4 bases from V and 8 bases from J, the junction contained 8 bases not matched to a gene. The CDR3 bases are TGTGCCAGCAGCTCCTACGGACTAGGGGATGAGCAGTTCTTC. Its protein product is CASSSYGLGDEQFF.

V usage is TRBV11-3 and J usage is TRBJ2-7, with D possibly matching TRBD1 (5 bases). V lost 0 bases and J 5 bases, leaving 11 bases between the germline ends. Germline CDR1 reads SGHNT; CDR2 reads YENEEA. This CDR3 has 14 residues. CDR3 DNA sequence: TGTGCCAGCAGCTTAGACCACAGGACCCACGAGCAGTACTTC. Its protein is CASSLDHRTHEQYF.

This chain links TRBV3-1 (or the pseudogene TRBV3-2) with TRBJ2-2; 9 positions agree with TRBD2. V was clipped by 7 bases and J by 4 bases; unmatched bases: 10. Per germline, CDR1 LGHDT and CDR2 YNNKEL (reference sequence). There are 16 residues in the CDR3. DNA for the CDR3: TGTGCCAGCACCTTGAGGGGTAGCGGGGGCACCGGGGAGCTGTTTTTT. Encoded protein: CASTLRGSGGTGELFF.

This sequence joins TRBV5-4 and TRBJ2-7; 7 bases line up with TRBD1. V lost 4 bases, J lost 0 bases, and 10 bases stayed unmatched. CDR1 is SGHNT, CDR2 YYREEE, per germline (reference sequence). The CDR3 is 16 amino acids. CDR3: CASSPTGSLSSYEQYF. CDR3 nucleotides: TGTGCCAGCAGCCCGACAGGGAGTCTGAGCTCCTACGAGCAGTACTTC. Filled out from reference TRBV5-4 and TRBJ2-7, the complete variable domain reads ETGVTQSPTHLIKTRGQQVTLRCSSQSGHNTVSWYQQALGQGPQFIFQYYREEENGRGNFPPRFSGLQFPNYSSELNVNALELDDSALYLCASSPTGSLSSYEQYFGPGTRLTVT.

V is TRBV9 and J is TRBJ2-7; a weak D match, TRBD2 (6 bases). V was cut by 1 base and J by 7 bases, with 15 bases left in between. From germline, CDR1 is SGDLS and CDR2 YYNGEE. CDR3 length: 14 amino acids. CDR3 sequence reads: CASSVSGTLGEQYF. CDR3 in DNA: TGTGCCAGCAGCGTATCCGGGACTCTGGGGGAGCAGTACTTC.

The V and J genes are TRBV5-4 and TRBJ2-2; 10 bases align to TRBD2. Germline loops: CDR1 SGHNT, CDR2 YYREEE (reference sequence). Trimming cost V 5 bases and J 5 bases; bases outside gene matches: 15. The CDR3 contains 18 residues. The CDR3 region is CASSSEKAGGFITGELFF. In DNA, the CDR3 is TGTGCCAGCAGTTCTGAAAAAGCGGGAGGGTTTATTACCGGGGAGCTGTTTTTT.

The chain employs TRBV19 and TRBJ1-5; perhaps TRBD1 as D (5 bases). The germline V and J ends were trimmed by 3 bases and 4 bases, with 10 bases remaining between them. CDR1 LNHDA and CDR2 SQIVND come from the germline V gene (reference sequence). The CDR3 is 14 amino acids. Here the CDR3 reads CASSMMQGNQPQHF. CDR3 nucleotide sequence: TGTGCCAGTAGTATGATGCAGGGTAATCAGCCCCAGCATTTT.

The chain combines TRBV7-9 with TRBJ1-5, with TRBD1 identical over 7 bases. The CDR3 contains 14 residues. Looked up from germline, CDR1 is SEHNR and CDR2 is FQNEAQ (reference sequence). Trimming took 1 base from V and 7 from J; bases not matched to a gene: 4. Here the CDR3 DNA reads TGTGCCAGCAGCTTAGGACAGGGTGGGCAGCCCCAGCATTTT. It yields the protein CASSLGQGGQPQHF.

The sample holds one count of this clone. The genes are TRBV11-2 and TRBJ1-2; tentative D call: TRBD1 (5 bases). The CDR3 spans 12 residues. V dropped 5 bases and J dropped 8 bases, with 12 bases sitting between them. Looked up from germline, CDR1 is SGHAT and CDR2 is FQNNGV. CDR3 loop: CASSTGLEGYTF. In DNA, the CDR3 is TGTGCCAGCAGCACGGGACTAGAAGGCTACACCTTC. The variable domain in full, with the rest retrieved from reference TRBV11-2 and TRBJ1-2, is EAGVAQSPRYKIIEKRQSVAFWCNPISGHATLYWYQQILGQGPKLLIQFQNNGVVDDSQLPKDRFSAERLKGVDSTLKIQPAKLEDSAVYLCASSTGLEGYTFGSGTRLTVV.

The J gene is TRBJ2-3, the V gene TRBV9; TRBD2 matches at 10 bases. The CDR3 length is 16 residues. CDR1 is SGDLS and CDR2 is YYNGEE in the germline V gene. J was trimmed by 2 bases and V by 1 base; bases with no gene match: 4. The CDR3 region is CASSVTAGGHTDTQYF. DNA for the CDR3: TGTGCCAGCAGCGTAACAGCGGGAGGGCACACAGATACGCAGTATTTT.

The V and J genes are TRBV11-2 and TRBJ1-1; 8 bases line up with TRBD1. CDR1 and CDR2 (germline): SGHAT, FQNNGV. V shed 6 bases and J 6 bases; nucleotides not matched to a gene: 6. This CDR3 region has 13 residues. The CDR3 sequence is CASSSDRGAEAFF. The CDR3 DNA reads TGTGCCAGCAGTTCCGACAGGGGCGCTGAAGCTTTCTTT.

In its sample, this clone was seen a few times. The gene calls are TRBV28 and TRBJ2-7; D possibly corresponds to TRBD2 (5 bases). V was trimmed by 5 bases and J by 2 bases, leaving 13 bases between them. The CDR3 sequence is 14 residues long. Looked up from germline, CDR1 is MDHEN and CDR2 is SYDVKM. In nucleotides, the CDR3 is TGTGCCAGCAGTGTATACCGAGGGACCTACGAGCAGTACTTC. Its translation: CASSVYRGTYEQYF.

The chain uses TRBV5-1 and TRBJ2-3, with TRBD2 matching 8 bases. The CDR3 length is 16 residues. Trimming cost V 4 bases and J 2 bases; bases outside gene matches: 9. Per germline, CDR1 SGHRS and CDR2 YFSETQ. CDR3 in DNA: TGCGCCAGCAGCCCTGGACGTAGCGGGATCACAGATACGCAGTATTTT. Translated: CASSPGRSGITDTQYF.

V gene TRBV28 combines with J gene TRBJ1-6, with 9 positions matching TRBD1. CDR3 length: 15 amino acids. CDR1 MDHEN and CDR2 SYDVKM come from the germline V gene. The junction had 5 bases not matched to a gene; V was cut back by 7 bases and J by 4 bases. CDR3 region: CASTGDRVYNSPLHF. Here the CDR3 DNA reads TGTGCCAGCACCGGGGACAGGGTGTATAATTCACCCCTCCACTTT.

This chain connects TRBV28 to TRBJ1-4; TRBD1 might be the D (6 bases). The CDR3 totals 11 residues. Trimming shortened V by 10 bases and J by 8 bases, and 11 bases separated the two germline ends. Germline CDR1 MDHEN, CDR2 SYDVKM. Here the CDR3 DNA reads TGTGCCACAGGGGAAGGAGAAAAACTGTTTTTT. Protein sequence: CATGEGEKLFF.

This clone has only a few counts. This chain uses TRBV5-1 with TRBJ2-1, with D tentatively TRBD2 (5 bases). The V and J ends lost 2 bases and 10 bases respectively, with 19 bases between them. The CDR3 is 15 amino acids. Germline-derived CDR1 and CDR2 are SGHRS and YFSETQ. CDR3 loop: CASSLGVALEGEQFF. The DNA of the CDR3 is TGCGCCAGCAGCTTAGGCGTAGCGCTCGAAGGCGAGCAGTTCTTC.

The rearrangement joins TRBV6-2 or TRBV6-3 to TRBJ2-7; 9 bases are a match to TRBD1. The CDR3 is 15 amino acids. V lost 5 bases to trimming and J lost 5 bases; unmatched junction nucleotides: 10. CDR1 and CDR2 (germline): MNHEY, SVGEGT. The chain's CDR3 is CASSKEQGARNEQYF. For the CDR3, the DNA is TGTGCCAGCAGTAAAGAACAGGGGGCGAGGAACGAGCAGTACTTC.

The rearrangement links TRBV9 to TRBJ2-1; weak D call: TRBD2 (6 bases). Germline CDR1 reads SGDLS; CDR2 reads YYNGEE. The CDR3 totals 15 residues. With 2 bases removed from V and 6 bases from J, the gap between germline ends came to 15 bases. The CDR3 loop is CASSVRDSEGNEQFF. The CDR3 DNA sequence: TGTGCCAGCAGCGTTAGGGACTCGGAGGGCAATGAGCAGTTCTTC.

The rearrangement uses TRBV6-5 and TRBJ2-7; TRBD2 matches 10 bases. CDR1 is MNHEY, CDR2 SVGAGI, per germline. V shed 8 bases, J shed 3 bases, and the junction held 10 bases outside the gene matches. The CDR3 is 15 residues long. The DNA for the CDR3 is TGTGCCAGCGGGGCTAGCGGGGGCGAGTACTACGAGCAGTACTTC. Amino acids: CASGASGGEYYEQYF.

The chain has TRBV2 and TRBJ1-1; a weak D match, TRBD1 (5 bases). Trimming stripped 6 bases from V and 0 bases from J, with 8 bases between. This CDR3 comprises 13 residues. Germline assignment: CDR1 SNHLY and CDR2 FYNNEI. CDR3 in DNA: TGTGCCAGCAGCAGACAGATGAACACTGAAGCTTTCTTT. This codes for CASSRQMNTEAFF.

This chain joins TRBV24-1 and TRBJ1-5; D possibly corresponds to TRBD1 (6 bases). The germline V gene encodes CDR1 KGHDR and CDR2 SFDVKD. Between the trimmed V and J ends, which lost 7 bases and 3 bases, there was a span of 9 bases. The CDR3 extends over 13 amino acids. CDR3 amino acids: CATSGQFNQPQHF. CDR3 DNA: TGTGCCACCAGCGGACAGTTCAATCAGCCCCAGCATTTT.